This T cell receptor beta chain was found in a study of blood T cell repertoires in COVID-19. About the research overall: COVID-19 samples, acute and convalescent, were from the United States, Italy and Spain.

CDR3 length: 15 amino acids. V gave up 6 bases and J gave up 3 bases; unmatched junction bases: 11. Germline V CDR1 and CDR2: MNHEY, SMNVEV (reference sequence). The assay was immunoSEQ multiplex PCR, and TCRdb's table has in-frame clones only and misses some. The data show over 60,000 clones, roughly 71% seen once. The clonotype comes from a man aged 55 to 70 with COVID-19, enrolled during active disease. Source material: peripheral blood. The genes are TRBV27 and TRBJ2-7; 7 bases align to TRBD2. The CDR3 loop reads CASRLGGKHHYEQYF. CDR3 bases: TGTGCCAGCAGACTCGGGGGGAAACATCACTACGAGCAGTACTTC.